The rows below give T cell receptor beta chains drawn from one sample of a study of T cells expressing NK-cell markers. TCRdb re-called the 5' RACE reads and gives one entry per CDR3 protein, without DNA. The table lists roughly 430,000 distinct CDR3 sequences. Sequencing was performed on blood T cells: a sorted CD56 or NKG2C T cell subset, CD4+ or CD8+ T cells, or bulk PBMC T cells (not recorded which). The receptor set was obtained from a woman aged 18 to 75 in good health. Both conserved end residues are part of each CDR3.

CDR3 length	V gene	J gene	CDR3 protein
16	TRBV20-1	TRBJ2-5	CSAMARAWGYQETQYF
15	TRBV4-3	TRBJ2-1	CASSQDGRGGNEQFF
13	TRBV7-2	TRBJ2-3	CASSSYSTDTQYF
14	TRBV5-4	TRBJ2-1	CASSLDRTFNEQFF
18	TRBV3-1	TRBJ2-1	CASSQGGGTASSYNEQFF
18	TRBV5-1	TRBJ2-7	CASSFGFLTSGRGYEQYF
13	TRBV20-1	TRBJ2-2	CSAELTNTGELFF
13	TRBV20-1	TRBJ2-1	CSARDNWGNEQFF
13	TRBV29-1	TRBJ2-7	CSVVYPISYEQYF
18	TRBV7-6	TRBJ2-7	CASSLFPLLAGQSYEQYF
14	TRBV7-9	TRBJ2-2	CARTGGPNTGELFF
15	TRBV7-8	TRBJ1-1	CASSLEALQRAEAFF
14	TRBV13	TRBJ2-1	CASSPRQTGEEQFF
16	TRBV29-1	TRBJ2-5	CSARGGAQRPQETQYF
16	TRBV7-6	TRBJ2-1	CASSGGRDRVYNEQFF
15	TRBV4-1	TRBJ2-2	CASSPLLKTTGELFF
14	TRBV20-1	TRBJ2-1	CSAASGGPYNEQFF
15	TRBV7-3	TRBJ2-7	CASSPGLAGAYEQYF
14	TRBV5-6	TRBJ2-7	CASSLGLALHEQYF
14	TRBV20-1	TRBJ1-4	CSARKGVTNEKLFF
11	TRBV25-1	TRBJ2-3	CASRGFVAQYF
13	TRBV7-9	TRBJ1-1	CASRWTGSTEAFF
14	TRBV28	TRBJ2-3	CASSSNEGTDTQYF
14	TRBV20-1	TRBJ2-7	CSARSLAFSYEQYF
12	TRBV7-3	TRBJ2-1	CASSGSSGEQFF
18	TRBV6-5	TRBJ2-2	CASSYSPGTVANTGELFF
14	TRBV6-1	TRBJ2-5	CASSGTGGVETQYF
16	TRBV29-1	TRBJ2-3	CSAPGTGTGPPDTQYF
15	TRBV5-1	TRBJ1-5	CASSLDGGNNQPQHF
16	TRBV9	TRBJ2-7	CASSPWLAGEVYEQYF
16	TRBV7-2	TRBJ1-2	CASSSLQGFYNYGYTF
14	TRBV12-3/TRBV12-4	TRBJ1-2	CASSWTKSYYGYTF